This T cell receptor (beta chain) was sequenced for a study of blood T cell repertoires in COVID-19. Study-level information: The cDNA or gDNA used as material had been derived from T cells, B-cell-depleted T cells, or PBMCs.

Original analysis: How many nucleated cells were present was estimated from reference gene primer amplification. Only in-frame clones appear in the TCRdb table, and some are missing; sequencing was by immunoSEQ multiplex PCR. For V, J and clone size, that table is used; D and trimming come from the DNA. This sample has a few hundred thousand clones, with roughly nine tenths found just once. Clinical history as reported by participants underpinned cohort assignment. Donors of Cohort 3 who recovered were those that had two negative PCRs, clearance, or symptom resolution. The ends were cut back, 4 bases at V and 2 bases at J, with 18 bases in the middle. The CDR3 has 17 amino acids. Germline lookup yields CDR1 MGHRA and CDR2 YSYEKL.

V gene TRBV4-1 combines with J gene TRBJ1-5; D perhaps matches TRBD1 (6 bases). Sample: PBMCs or T cells enriched from blood (not recorded which). This clonotype was sampled from a woman in her 30s who had recovered from COVID-19. CDR3 in DNA: TGCGCCAGCAGCCCGACAGGATCCCAATGGGGCAATCAGCCCCAGCATTTT. It codes for CASSPTGSQWGNQPQHF.